This TCR beta chain was identified during a study of blood T cells in healthy people across ages (dated by TCRdb to 2014 to 2015). Study-wide context: In model experiments, template switching captured about one uniquely barcoded TCR beta cDNA molecule for every two T cells. To track age-related changes in TCR beta repertoire diversity, the study relied on deep sequencing normalized with unique cDNA molecular identifiers. Four age groups were formed from the donors: young (average about 15 years), middle-aged (approximately 40), aged (under 70) and long-lived (roughly 81). To avoid experimental bias, donors of different ages were randomly spread across the sequencing lanes. Two additional independent replicas of 1 million unique cDNA reads from the same blood draw were analyzed for two donors (one aged 18 to 30 and one aged 80 or older). Here is what the overall study found, with its caveats: The long-lived group showed more naive CD4+ T cells, fewer expanded clones and increased TCR diversity than the aged group, suggesting age selection. Bulk unsorted PBMC profiling prevented conclusive comparison of naive and antigen-experienced compartments. Because donor CMV infection status was unknown, age-related changes in expanded clonotypes were potentially confounded. Observed TCR beta diversity correlated strongly with the percentage of naive T cells measured by flow cytometry. As age increased, observed TCR beta diversity per million T cells dropped in a roughly linear way, and a significant reduction was already evident by age 40. Estimates of total diversity based on one million sequenced T cells were regarded as lower bounds and as underestimates.

The method behind the library was 5' RACE. Sequencing was performed on an Illumina HiSeq 2500. A second PCR of about 7 to 12 cycles was run with a J-beta primer mix and a sample-barcoded 5' primer. A unique molecular identifier was introduced onto each TCR beta cDNA molecule by a template-switch 5' adaptor carrying 12 random nucleotides. At least 3 million CDR3-containing paired-end reads were obtained from each sample. First-strand cDNA synthesis was performed from all RNA using the Mint cDNA synthesis kit, with priming by a TRBC-specific oligonucleotide. After uracil-DNA glycosylase treatment, a first 18-cycle PCR used universal primers M1SS and BC2_uni_R on all cDNA. Turning to the authors' computational methods: Normalization of each sample was performed by random selection of 1 million high-quality reads, each carrying a distinct molecular identifier. Reads with shared molecular identifiers were discarded instead of being binned into consensus sequences. MiTCR, with a Q25 quality threshold and the strictest error-elimination algorithm, was used for CDR3 identification, clonotype clustering and error correction. Lower-bound total TCR beta diversity was estimated with a nonparametric unseen species model using Euler transformation. The public reads were run again by TCRdb, first through fastp at Q25 and then through MiXCR, and only productive beta chains were kept. Each entry is one CDR3 protein sequence, shown with its most common DNA and genes. TCRdb, not the original authors, processed these V and J calls. Across this sample there are roughly 1.4 million distinct CDR3 sequences, with roughly 59% seen only once. About 6.3% of the sample belongs to the ten largest clones.

The donors were a few dozen Caucasian individuals from Russia, aged 6 to 90 years, who were systemically healthy. About 9.1 milliliters of peripheral blood were collected from each donor into EDTA-treated Vacutainer tubes. Ficoll-Paque density-gradient centrifugation was used to isolate PBMCs, with at least 6.5 million obtained per sample. Total RNA, at least 6 micrograms per sample, was extracted from PBMCs with Trizol reagent. For every donor, an aliquot of PBMCs went through flow cytometry to measure the percentages of naive CD45RAhigh/CD27high T cells. About this clonotype itself: There is no known antigen for this receptor. No base quality information exists; no much larger clone differs at one position.

The sequencing sample was made of blood. The receptor's source is a man younger than 35 in good health.

The DNA reads as follows: TGTGCCAGCAGTGAATTTCTAGCCAGGGGGATAGAAGAGACCCAGTACTTC. The translation is CASSEFLARGIEETQYF. The chain is encoded by TRBV2 joined to TRBJ2-5; the central 7 bases match TRBD1. Including the terminal cysteine and phenylalanine, the CDR3 comprises 17 residues. The CDR3 DNA has 51 bases and is translated from base 1. V is cut back by 2 bases and J by 3 bases, with 12 bases in the junction unmatched. Taken from the germline V gene, the CDR1 and CDR2 loops are SNHLY and FYNNEI.